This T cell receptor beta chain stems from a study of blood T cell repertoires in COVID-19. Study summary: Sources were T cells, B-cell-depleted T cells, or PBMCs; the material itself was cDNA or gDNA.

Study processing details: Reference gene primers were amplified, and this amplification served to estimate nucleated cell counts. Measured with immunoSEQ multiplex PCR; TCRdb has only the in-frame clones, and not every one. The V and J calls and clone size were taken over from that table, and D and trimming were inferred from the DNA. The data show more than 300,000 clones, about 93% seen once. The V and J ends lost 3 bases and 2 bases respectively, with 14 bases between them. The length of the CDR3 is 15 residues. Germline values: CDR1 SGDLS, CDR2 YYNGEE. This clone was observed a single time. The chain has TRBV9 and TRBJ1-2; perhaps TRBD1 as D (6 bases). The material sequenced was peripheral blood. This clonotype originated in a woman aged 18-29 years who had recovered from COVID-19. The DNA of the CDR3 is TGTGCCAGCAGCGAGCCAAACACAGGGAACTATGGCTACACCTTC. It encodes CASSEPNTGNYGYTF.